This T cell receptor (beta chain) was captured in a study of shared clonotypes between healthy human individuals. Study-wide points: Generation probability values for non-shared clonotypes were lower than those for clonotypes shared by all four donors. Tissues were not sampled, only blood, and their repertoires likely differ.

V shed 5 bases and J shed 3 bases, with 4 bases lying between them. Germline V CDR1 and CDR2: DFQATT, SNEGSKA (reference sequence). The CDR3 is 10 residues long. Authors' data handling: Filtering differed for immunoSEQ, which gave only junction sequences without quality scores. TCRdb's copy holds only in-frame clones and misses some; the assay was immunoSEQ multiplex PCR. That table furnishes V, J and clone size, whereas the DNA furnished D and trimming. The profile shows just over 2,000,000 clones, 85% to 95% of them singletons. Concerning this clone: Its specificity is unknown. The sample contains more than one DNA sequence encoding this CDR3.

Sequencing was done on a sample of naive CD4+ T cells sorted from blood. Subset denoted: CD45RA+ positively selected. The chain is built from TRBV20-1 and TRBJ2-5; D remains ambiguous. The TCR was taken from a man younger than 35 in good health. CDR3 region: CSAGKETQYF. For the CDR3, the DNA is TGCAGTGCTGGAAAAGAGACCCAGTACTTC.